This TCR beta chain was sequenced for a study of CD8+ T cells in alopecia areata. Study summary: Treated patients swallowed 5 to 10 mg of oral tofacitinib twice daily. Findings and limits, study-wide: Expanded CD8+ clones among the top 100, and scalp clonality, were significantly decreased by tofacitinib.

Following extraction, RNA underwent reverse transcription to cDNA, which served as the sequencing template. The assay was immunoSEQ multiplex PCR, and TCRdb's table has in-frame clones only and misses some. Here the sample spans more than 100,000 clones, about 50% being singletons. Remarks on this clone: The antigen remains undetermined.

CDR1 is SNHLY and CDR2 is FYNNEI in the germline V gene. Trimming removed 4 bases from V and 7 bases from J; junction bases left unmatched: 3. There are 12 residues in the CDR3. Treatment denoted: oral pan-JAK inhibitor, 5-10 mg twice daily. Collection of lesional scalp punch biopsies and peripheral blood was performed in alopecia areata patients. The sample was CD4+ T cells sorted from blood, taken at week 4, from a patient treated with tofacitinib. V gene TRBV2 combines with J gene TRBJ1-2; TRBD1 matches at 7 bases. The TCR sequence derives from a human donor with alopecia areata. Written as DNA, the CDR3 is TGTGCCAGCAGTGGACAGGGAACTGGCTACACCTTC. Its protein product is CASSGQGTGYTF.